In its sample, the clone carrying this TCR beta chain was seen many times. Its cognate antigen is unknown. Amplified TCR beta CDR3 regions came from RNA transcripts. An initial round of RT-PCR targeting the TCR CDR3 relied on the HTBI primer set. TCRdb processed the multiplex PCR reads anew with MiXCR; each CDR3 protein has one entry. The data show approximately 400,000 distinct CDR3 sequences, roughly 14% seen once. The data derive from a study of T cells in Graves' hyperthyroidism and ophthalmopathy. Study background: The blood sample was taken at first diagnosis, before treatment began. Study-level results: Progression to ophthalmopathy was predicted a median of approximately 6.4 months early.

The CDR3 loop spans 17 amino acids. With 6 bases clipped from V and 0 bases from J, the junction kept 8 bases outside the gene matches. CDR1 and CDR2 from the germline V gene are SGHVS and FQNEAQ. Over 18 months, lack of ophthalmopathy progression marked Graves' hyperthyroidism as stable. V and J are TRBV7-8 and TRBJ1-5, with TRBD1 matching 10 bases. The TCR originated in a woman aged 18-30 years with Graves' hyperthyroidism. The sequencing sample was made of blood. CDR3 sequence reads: CASRSGTGVLSNQPQHF. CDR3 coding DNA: TGTGCCAGCAGGTCCGGGACAGGGGTCCTTAGCAATCAGCCCCAGCATTTT. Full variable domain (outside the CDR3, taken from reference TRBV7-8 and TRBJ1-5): GAGVSQSPRYKVAKRGQDVALRCDPISGHVSLFWYQQALGQGPEFLTYFQNEAQLDKSGLPSDRFFAERPEGSVSTLKIQRTQQEDSAVYLCASRSGTGVLSNQPQHFGDGTRLSIL.